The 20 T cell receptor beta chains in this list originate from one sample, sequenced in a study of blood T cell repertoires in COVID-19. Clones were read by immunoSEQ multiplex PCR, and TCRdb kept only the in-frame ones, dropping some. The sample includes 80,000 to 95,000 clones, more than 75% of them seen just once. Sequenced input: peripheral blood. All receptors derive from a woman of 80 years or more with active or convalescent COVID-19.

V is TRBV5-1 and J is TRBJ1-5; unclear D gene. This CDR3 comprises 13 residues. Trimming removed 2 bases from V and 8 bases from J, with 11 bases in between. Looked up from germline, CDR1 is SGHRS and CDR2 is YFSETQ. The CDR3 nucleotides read TGCGCCAGCAGCTTCCGACCCGGGGAGCCCCAGCATTTT. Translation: CASSFRPGEPQHF.

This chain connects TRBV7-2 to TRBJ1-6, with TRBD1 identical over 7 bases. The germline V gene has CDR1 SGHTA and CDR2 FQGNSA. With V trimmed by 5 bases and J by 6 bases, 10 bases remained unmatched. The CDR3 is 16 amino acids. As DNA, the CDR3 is TGTGCCAGCAGCATCGATTCCGGGACAGCTAATTCACCCCTCCACTTT. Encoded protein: CASSIDSGTANSPLHF.

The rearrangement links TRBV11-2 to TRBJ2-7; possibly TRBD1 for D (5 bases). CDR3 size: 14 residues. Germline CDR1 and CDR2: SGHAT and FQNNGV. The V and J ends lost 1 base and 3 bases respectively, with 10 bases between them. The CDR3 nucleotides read TGTGCCAGCAGCTTAGGCCAGGGCTACTACGAGCAGTACTTC. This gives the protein CASSLGQGYYEQYF.

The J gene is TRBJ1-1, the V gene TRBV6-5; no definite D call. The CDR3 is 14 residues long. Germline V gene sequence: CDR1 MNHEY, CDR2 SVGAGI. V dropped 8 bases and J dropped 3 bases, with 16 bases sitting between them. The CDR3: CASGKTDWDTEAFF. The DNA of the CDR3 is TGTGCCAGCGGGAAGACGGACTGGGACACTGAAGCTTTCTTT.

The CDR3 coding sequence is TGTGCCAGCAGCCCGACTAGCAGTAACGAGCAGTACTTC. Its protein product is CASSPTSSNEQYF. The chain is built from TRBV5-4 and TRBJ2-7; 7 nucleotides line up with TRBD2. The V gene's germline CDR1 is SGHNT and CDR2 YYREEE (reference sequence). This CDR3 has 13 amino acids. V lost 4 bases, J lost 5 bases, and 6 bases stayed unmatched.

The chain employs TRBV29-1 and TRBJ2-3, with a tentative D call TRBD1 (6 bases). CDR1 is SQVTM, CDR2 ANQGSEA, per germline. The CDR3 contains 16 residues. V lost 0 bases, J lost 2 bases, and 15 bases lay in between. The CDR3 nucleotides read TGCAGCGTTGAAGATCCAGGGGCATGGGTCACAGATACGCAGTATTTT. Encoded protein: CSVEDPGAWVTDTQYF.

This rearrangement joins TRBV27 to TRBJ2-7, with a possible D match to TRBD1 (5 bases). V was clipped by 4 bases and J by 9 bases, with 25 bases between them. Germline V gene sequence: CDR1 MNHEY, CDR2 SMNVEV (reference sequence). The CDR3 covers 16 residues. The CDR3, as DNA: TGTGCCAGCAGTTCCACCAACCCCGGGCCAGGGCTCGGGCAGTACTTC. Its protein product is CASSSTNPGPGLGQYF.

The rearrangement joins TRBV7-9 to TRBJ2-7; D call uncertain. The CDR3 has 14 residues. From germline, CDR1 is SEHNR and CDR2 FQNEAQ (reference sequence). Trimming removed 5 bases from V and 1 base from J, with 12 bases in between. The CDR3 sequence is CASSQNGASYEQYF. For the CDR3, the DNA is TGTGCCAGCAGCCAAAATGGAGCTTCCTACGAGCAGTACTTC.

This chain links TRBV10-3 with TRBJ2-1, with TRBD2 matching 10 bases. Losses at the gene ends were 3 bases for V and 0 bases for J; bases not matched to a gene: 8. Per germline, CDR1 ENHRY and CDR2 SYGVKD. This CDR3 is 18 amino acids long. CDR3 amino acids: CAISDPSGGASSYNEQFF. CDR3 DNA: TGTGCCATCAGTGACCCGAGCGGGGGGGCCAGCTCCTACAATGAGCAGTTCTTC.

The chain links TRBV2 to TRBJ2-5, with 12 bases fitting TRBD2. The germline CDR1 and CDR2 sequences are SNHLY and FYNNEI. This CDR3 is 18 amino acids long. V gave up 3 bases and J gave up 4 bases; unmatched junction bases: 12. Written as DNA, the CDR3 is TGTGCCAGCAGTGATGGACTAGCGGGGTATCCGGGTGGAGAGACCCAGTACTTC. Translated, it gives CASSDGLAGYPGGETQYF.

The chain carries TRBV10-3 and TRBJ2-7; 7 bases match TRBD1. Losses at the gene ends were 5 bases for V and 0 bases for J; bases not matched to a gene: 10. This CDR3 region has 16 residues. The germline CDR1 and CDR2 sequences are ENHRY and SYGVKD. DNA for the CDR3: TGTGCCATCAGTTCCCAGGGACAGCAAAGCTCCTACGAGCAGTACTTC. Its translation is CAISSQGQQSSYEQYF.

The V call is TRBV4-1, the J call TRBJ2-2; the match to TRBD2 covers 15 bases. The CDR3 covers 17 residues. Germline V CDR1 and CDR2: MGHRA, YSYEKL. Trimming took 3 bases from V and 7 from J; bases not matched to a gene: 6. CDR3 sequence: CASSQDGLAGGDGELFF. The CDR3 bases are TGCGCCAGCAGCCAGGACGGACTAGCGGGGGGGGACGGGGAGCTGTTTTTT.

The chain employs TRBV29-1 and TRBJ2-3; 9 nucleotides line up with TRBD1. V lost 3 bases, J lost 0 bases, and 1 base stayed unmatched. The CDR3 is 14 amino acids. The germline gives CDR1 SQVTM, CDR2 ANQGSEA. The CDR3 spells CSVEGQGSTDTQYF. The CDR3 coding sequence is TGCAGCGTTGAGGGACAGGGAAGCACAGATACGCAGTATTTT.

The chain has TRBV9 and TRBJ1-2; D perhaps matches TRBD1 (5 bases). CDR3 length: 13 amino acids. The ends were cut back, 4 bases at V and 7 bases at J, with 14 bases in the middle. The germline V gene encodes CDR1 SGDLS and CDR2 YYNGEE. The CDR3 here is CASSLTRVSGYTF. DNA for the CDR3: TGTGCCAGCAGCCTTACCAGGGTTAGTGGCTACACCTTC.

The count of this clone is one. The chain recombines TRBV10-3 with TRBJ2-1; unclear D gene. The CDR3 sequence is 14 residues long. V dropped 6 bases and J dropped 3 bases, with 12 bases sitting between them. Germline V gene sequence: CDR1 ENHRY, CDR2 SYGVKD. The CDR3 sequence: CAISASLDYNEQFF. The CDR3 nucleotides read TGTGCCATCAGCGCCTCCTTAGACTACAATGAGCAGTTCTTC.

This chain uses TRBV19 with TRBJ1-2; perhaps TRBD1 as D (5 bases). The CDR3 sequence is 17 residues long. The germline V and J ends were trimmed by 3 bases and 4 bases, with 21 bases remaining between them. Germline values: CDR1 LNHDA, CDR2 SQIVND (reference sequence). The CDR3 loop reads CASSMIVLGREVYGYTF. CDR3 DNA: TGTGCCAGTAGTATGATCGTTTTGGGCAGGGAAGTCTATGGCTACACCTTC.

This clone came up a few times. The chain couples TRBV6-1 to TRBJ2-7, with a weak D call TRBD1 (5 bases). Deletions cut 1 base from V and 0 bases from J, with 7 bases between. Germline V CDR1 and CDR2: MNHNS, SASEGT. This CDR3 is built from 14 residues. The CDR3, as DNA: TGTGCCAGCAGTGAAGGTGACAGCTCCTACGAGCAGTACTTC. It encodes CASSEGDSSYEQYF.

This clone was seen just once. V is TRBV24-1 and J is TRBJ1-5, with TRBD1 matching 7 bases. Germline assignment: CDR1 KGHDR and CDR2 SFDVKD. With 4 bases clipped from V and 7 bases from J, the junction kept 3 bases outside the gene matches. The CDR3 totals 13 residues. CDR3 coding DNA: TGTGCCACCAGTGAAAGGGGGCGGCAGCCCCAGCATTTT. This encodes CATSERGRQPQHF.

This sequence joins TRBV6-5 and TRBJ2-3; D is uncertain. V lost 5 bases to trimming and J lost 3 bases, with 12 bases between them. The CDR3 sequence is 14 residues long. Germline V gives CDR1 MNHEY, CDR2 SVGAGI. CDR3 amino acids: CASSPSTGTDTQYF. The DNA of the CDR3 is TGTGCCAGCAGTCCGTCGACCGGGACAGATACGCAGTATTTT.

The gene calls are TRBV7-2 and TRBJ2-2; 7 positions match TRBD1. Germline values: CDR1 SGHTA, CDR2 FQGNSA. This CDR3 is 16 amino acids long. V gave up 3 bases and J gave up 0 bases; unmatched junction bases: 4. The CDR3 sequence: CASSFAGTANTGELFF. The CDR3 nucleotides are TGTGCCAGCAGCTTCGCCGGGACAGCGAACACCGGGGAGCTGTTTTTT.